This T cell receptor beta chain appears in the sequencing data of a study of cytomegalovirus exposure and HLA in healthy donors. The PCR made use of 60 Vbeta and 13 Jbeta primers. TCRdb keeps only in-frame clones here, not all; method: immunoSEQ multiplex PCR. Altogether some 130,000 clones are present, roughly three quarters being singletons, with the ten largest covering under 2.5%. This CDR3 contains 18 residues. Germline loops: CDR1 SGHDT, CDR2 YYEEEE. The V and J ends lost 3 bases and 6 bases respectively, with 27 bases between them. The chain has TRBV5-6 and TRBJ1-2; D not certain. Sequencing was performed on PBMCs. This clonotype was obtained from a man aged 30 to 45 in good health and CMV-seronegative. Written as DNA, the CDR3 is TGTGCCAGCAGCTCCCCTATCCTAGAACCCAGTAACACCCATGGCTACACCTTC. Residues: CASSSPILEPSNTHGYTF.